The subject of this entry is one T cell receptor (beta chain). The sample belongs to a study of CD8 T cells in Susac syndrome. RNA totalling about 0.45 to 1 ug underwent reverse transcription with random hexamers. The CDR3 of TCR beta was amplified by immunoSEQ multiplex PCR across 54 Vbeta and 13 Jbeta. TCRdb independently ran MiXCR on the immunoSEQ multiplex PCR reads; one entry per CDR3 protein. The repertoire holds some 120,000 distinct CDR3 sequences, 90% to 95% seen once, with over 0.1% in the top ten. Germline assignment: CDR1 LNHDA and CDR2 SQIVND (reference sequence). V lost 7 bases to trimming and J lost 1 base, with 11 bases between them. The CDR3 extends over 13 amino acids. Sequencing of TCR beta was undertaken in CD8+ and CD4+ T cells derived from blood.

The receptor's source is a human donor in good health. Material: CD4+ T cells from PBMCs. The V and J genes are TRBV19 and TRBJ2-7, with D possibly TRBD1 on 5 matching bases. The DNA for the CDR3 is TGTGCCAGTATGCCTCAGGGTTCCTACGAGCAGTACTTC. Translated: CASMPQGSYEQYF.